The next 5 T cell receptor beta chains were all read from a single sample in a study of T cells after yellow fever vaccination. TCRdb reanalysed the 5' RACE reads using MiXCR and keeps one entry per CDR3 protein. This table has over 250,000 distinct CDR3 sequences, roughly 4.3% appearing once. This specimen consisted of PBMCs, obtained 5 days after the yellow fever booster vaccination. The receptors originated from a man aged 18-30 years who received the YFV17D yellow fever vaccine.

At least ten counts were recorded for this clonotype. V gene TRBV5-1 combines with J gene TRBJ2-5; D is perhaps TRBD1 (6 bases). The V end lost 7 bases, the J end lost 4 bases, and 14 bases lay between the germline ends. Per germline, CDR1 SGHRS and CDR2 YFSETQ. The CDR3 length is 13 residues. The CDR3 region is CASARGEGETQYF. In DNA, the CDR3 is TGCGCCAGCGCCAGGGGAGAGGGAGAGACCCAGTACTTC.

This clonotype was detected ten times or more. The chain uses TRBV9 and TRBJ1-5, with 7 positions matching TRBD1. Trimming at V came to 4 bases and at J to 9 bases, leaving 10 bases not matched to a gene. The CDR3 extends over 14 amino acids. Germline loops: CDR1 SGDLS, CDR2 YYNGEE. CDR3 sequence reads: CASSPGGAGGPQHF. The CDR3 DNA reads as TGTGCCAGCAGCCCAGGGGGGGCTGGCGGGCCCCAGCATTTT.

This clonotype was recorded a few times. J is TRBJ2-3 and V is TRBV20-1, with 16 nucleotides matching TRBD2. Germline CDR1 DFQATT, CDR2 SNEGSKA (reference sequence). V was clipped by 6 bases and J by 2 bases; unmatched bases: 5. This CDR3 has 16 residues. CDR3 residues: CSAGLAGGPHTDTQYF. CDR3 nucleotide sequence: TGCAGTGCGGGACTAGCGGGGGGGCCACACACAGATACGCAGTATTTT.

This clonotype was found a few times. J is TRBJ1-2 and V is TRBV7-9, with 8 nucleotides matching TRBD1. The J segment lost 0 bases and the V segment lost 5 bases, leaving 8 bases of the junction unmatched. This CDR3 spans 16 amino acids. CDR1 SEHNR and CDR2 FQNEAQ come from the germline V gene (reference sequence). The CDR3 region is CASSAPGQEANYGYTF. CDR3 coding DNA: TGTGCCAGCAGCGCGCCGGGACAGGAAGCTAACTATGGCTACACCTTC.

In its sample, this clonotype was seen a few times. V gene TRBV4-1 combines with J gene TRBJ2-1; D not certain. This CDR3 region has 16 residues. CDR1 and CDR2 (germline): MGHRA, YSYEKL. Trimming removed 2 bases at V and 5 bases at J, with 16 bases between. DNA for the CDR3: TGCGCCAGCAGCCAACCCATTAGAACCCGAGACAATGAGCAGTTCTTC. Translated: CASSQPIRTRDNEQFF.